This is a list of T cell receptor beta chains from one sample in a study of CD8 T cells in ankylosing spondylitis. TCRdb reanalysed the 5' RACE reads using MiXCR and keeps one entry per CDR3 protein. The sample has fewer than 250,000 distinct CDR3 sequences, 10% seen once; the top ten hold 2.6%. Material for sequencing was blood, either unsorted or a sorted T cell fraction (not recorded which). Receptors were obtained from a male donor with ankylosing spondylitis or in good health (not recorded which). Each CDR3 is given with its conserved first and last residue. D genes are given only for firm matches. Clone size is stated in some rows and not others, as once, few, many or a class when expanded.

clone size,D gene,J gene,V gene,CDR3 DNA,CDR3 protein
many,NA,TRBJ1-1,TRBV7-2,TGTGCCAGCAGCTTAGCGCAGGGGACCACTGAAGCTTTCTTT,CASSLAQGTTEAFF
many,NA,TRBJ2-7,TRBV5-4,TGTGCCAGCAGCTTGAGAATCGATCTAGGGACTCCGAGCTCCTACGAGCAGTACTTC,CASSLRIDLGTPSSYEQYF
many,NA,TRBJ2-3,TRBV5-1,TGCGCCAGCAGCCCACTTAGCGGAGGCAGCACAGATACGCAGTATTTT,CASSPLSGGSTDTQYF
few,TRBD2,TRBJ2-1,TRBV30,TGTGCCTGGAGTGTAGATCCGCGGGGGGAGCAGTTCTTC,CAWSVDPRGEQFF
many,NA,TRBJ2-7,TRBV3-1,TGTGCCAGCGCCCCCGGGGGTGGATACGAGCAGTACTTC,CASAPGGGYEQYF
many,NA,TRBJ2-2,TRBV6-1,TGTGCCAGCAGGACGATGCTCAACACCGGGGAGCTGTTTTTT,CASRTMLNTGELFF
many,NA,TRBJ2-7,TRBV6-1,TGTGCCAGCACCGGGACGGATGCCCAATCTCGGCTATACGAGCAGTACTTC,CASTGTDAQSRLYEQYF
many,TRBD1,TRBJ2-2,TRBV5-1,TGCGCCAGCAGCTTGGATCCAGGGGGTTACACCGGGGAGCTGTTTTTT,CASSLDPGGYTGELFF
many,TRBD1,TRBJ2-7,TRBV11-2,TGTGCCAGCAGCTTCCTCGGACAGGGCCCCTACGAGCAGTACTTC,CASSFLGQGPYEQYF
many,NA,TRBJ1-2,TRBV11-2,TGTGCCAGCAGCTTAGGGTGGTTAGCTAACTATGGCTACACCTTC,CASSLGWLANYGYTF
few,TRBD2,TRBJ2-7,TRBV12-3/TRBV12-4,TGTGCCAGCAGTTACGGACTAGCGGGGGGCGAGCAGTACTTC,CASSYGLAGGEQYF
many,NA,TRBJ2-5,TRBV2,TGTGCCAGCGGTCAGGCGGAGACCCAGTACTTC,CASGQAETQYF
NA,TRBD2,TRBJ2-1,TRBV7-9,TGTGCCAGCAGCGCCCCCGGGCTAGCGGGAGACAATGAGCAGTTCTTC,CASSAPGLAGDNEQFF
many,TRBD2,TRBJ2-3,TRBV29-1,TGCAGCGTTGCGAAAGCGGGGGGTCCAGGGGATACGCAGTATTTT,CSVAKAGGPGDTQYF